Listed here are 8 T cell receptor beta chains from one sample, sequenced in a study of cytomegalovirus exposure and HLA in healthy donors. The PCR had 60 Vbeta and 13 Jbeta primers. Assay used: immunoSEQ multiplex PCR; TCRdb lists only in-frame clones, some missing. The repertoire holds some 100,000 clones, with around 84% as singletons. The specimen sequenced was PBMCs. The receptors shown here come from a woman between 18 and 29 years old in good health and CMV-seronegative.

This clone has more than one count but fewer than ten. This chain links TRBV6-4 with TRBJ2-3; 7 bases map to TRBD2. Germline CDR1 reads MRHNA; CDR2 reads SNTAGT. The CDR3 spans 14 residues. Trimming removed 3 bases from V and 4 bases from J; junction bases left unmatched: 4. The CDR3 coding sequence is TGTGCCAGCAGTGAACGGGGGGTTCCAGATACGCAGTATTTT. Translating gives CASSERGVPDTQYF.

The rearrangement links TRBV19 to TRBJ1-2, with TRBD1 identical over 8 bases. This CDR3 is 14 amino acids long. The junction had 9 bases not matched to a gene; V was cut back by 8 bases and J by 4 bases. CDR1 is LNHDA, CDR2 SQIVND, per germline (reference sequence). The CDR3 DNA is TGTGCCAGTTCGTCAGGGGGCCTCGGCTATGGCTACACCTTC. Encoded protein: CASSSGGLGYGYTF.

The J gene is TRBJ1-5, the V gene TRBV6-1; no firm D call. Per the germline V gene, CDR1 is MNHNS and CDR2 is SASEGT. There are 13 residues in the CDR3. The V end lost 8 bases, the J end lost 4 bases, and 12 bases lay between the germline ends. The CDR3 protein is CASDWHLNQPQHF. The CDR3 nucleotides are TGTGCCAGCGACTGGCACCTAAATCAGCCCCAGCATTTT.

The chain employs TRBV5-1 and TRBJ2-1, with D uncertain. The CDR3 is 13 amino acids. Germline loops: CDR1 SGHRS, CDR2 YFSETQ. Trimming cost V 0 bases and J 2 bases, with 3 bases left between them. The CDR3 DNA sequence: TGCGCCAGCAGCTTGGGCGCCTACAATGAGCAGTTCTTC. It encodes CASSLGAYNEQFF.

The gene calls are TRBV5-4 and TRBJ1-6; perhaps TRBD1 as D (5 bases). This CDR3 has 16 amino acids. The germline V and J ends were trimmed by 4 bases and 3 bases, with 14 bases remaining between them. CDR1 SGHNT and CDR2 YYREEE come from the germline V gene (reference sequence). This CDR3 reads CASSPRDGHYNSPLHF. CDR3 DNA sequence: TGTGCCAGCAGCCCGCGGGACGGACACTATAATTCACCCCTCCACTTT.

The chain carries TRBV6-1 and TRBJ2-7, with a tentative D call TRBD1 (6 bases). CDR3 length: 13 residues. The germline V gene has CDR1 MNHNS and CDR2 SASEGT. V lost 8 bases and J lost 4, with 15 bases in between. Here the CDR3 reads CASQTGTQYEQYF. Here the CDR3 DNA reads TGTGCCAGCCAGACAGGCACTCAATACGAGCAGTACTTC.

The chain employs TRBV11-3 and TRBJ2-1; 7 bases align to TRBD2. The CDR3 is 13 amino acids. CDR1 is SGHNT, CDR2 YENEEA, per germline. V gave up 2 bases and J gave up 9 bases; unmatched junction bases: 4. CDR3 DNA: TGTGCCAGCAGCTTACCCGGGGGGAGTGAGCAGTTCTTC. Amino acids: CASSLPGGSEQFF.

On this clone: A read error may account for a junction end that differs from germline. The rearrangement links TRBV7-9 to TRBJ2-7; 9 bases fit TRBD1. CDR1 SEHNR and CDR2 FQNEAQ come from the germline V gene (reference sequence). This CDR3 has 14 amino acids. The CDR3 here is CSSSGRQGAYEQYF. The CDR3 region has the DNA TGTTCCAGCAGCGGACGACAGGGGGCCTACGAGCAGTACTTC.